Each of the 21 T cell receptor beta chains below was sequenced from the same sample in a study of T cell repertoires in cytomegalovirus infection. TCRdb re-called the reads with MiXCR, one entry per CDR3 protein. The table lists 250,000 or so distinct CDR3 sequences, 10% to 15% of them singletons. The sample comprised PBMCs. These receptors all come from a human donor in good health (CMV status not recorded). Some clones in this sample may be carry-over from other donors' samples.

This clonotype was recorded many times. The chain is built from TRBV7-2 and TRBJ2-6; D may correspond to TRBD1 or TRBD2 (7 bases each). This CDR3 has 17 residues. V gave up 6 bases and J gave up 1 base, with 16 bases separating them. Germline V gene lookup returns CDR1 SGHTA and CDR2 FQGNSA. CDR3 DNA sequence: TGTGCCAGCAGTTCTCGGCAGGGGGGGTCTGGGGCCAACGTCCTGACTTTC. Its translation: CASSSRQGGSGANVLTF.

This clonotype was recorded many times. The rearrangement links TRBV7-2 to TRBJ2-5, with TRBD1 matching over 8 bases. This CDR3 is 17 amino acids long. The V gene end was trimmed by 0 bases and the J gene end by 1 base; junction bases not matched to a gene: 7. Per the germline V gene, CDR1 is SGHTA and CDR2 is FQGNSA. CDR3 sequence reads: CASSLAPPGTGQETQYF. The CDR3 DNA sequence: TGTGCCAGCAGCTTAGCTCCTCCCGGGACAGGCCAAGAGACCCAGTACTTC.

The sample holds many counts of this clonotype. The J gene is TRBJ2-5, the V gene TRBV19; D not certain. CDR1 and CDR2 from the germline V gene are LNHDA and SQIVND (reference sequence). The CDR3 is made up of 14 amino acids. Trimming pared 5 bases from V and 9 bases from J, leaving 19 bases between. The CDR3: CASSWRGEEWAQYF. DNA of the CDR3: TGTGCCAGTAGTTGGCGAGGCGAAGAATGGGCCCAGTACTTC. Full variable domain (remainder filled in from reference TRBV19 and TRBJ2-5): DGGITQSPKYLFRKEGQNVTLSCEQNLNHDAMYWYRQDPGQGLRLIYYSQIVNDFQKGDIAEGYSVSREKKESFPLTVTSAQKNPTAFYLCASSWRGEEWAQYFGPGTRLLVL.

This clonotype appeared many times. The chain recombines TRBV6-5 with TRBJ2-3, with a tentative D call TRBD2 (6 bases). CDR3 length: 13 residues. Germline-derived CDR1 and CDR2 are MNHEY and SVGAGI. The V end was cut by 3 bases, the J end by 3 bases, with 7 bases between. The CDR3 nucleotides read TGTGCCAGCAGTTATGGGGGGACAGATACGCAGTATTTT. Translating gives CASSYGGTDTQYF.

The J gene is TRBJ1-1, the V gene TRBV6-2 or TRBV6-3; a weak D match, TRBD1 (5 bases). V was pared by 4 bases and J by 0 bases, with 9 bases between. The CDR3 extends over 14 amino acids. Looked up from germline, CDR1 is MNHEY and CDR2 is SVGEGT. The CDR3 is CASSLQVMNTEAFF. The DNA for the CDR3 is TGTGCCAGCAGTTTACAGGTTATGAACACTGAAGCTTTCTTT.

This clonotype was picked up many times. CDR3: CASSFNRGWNTF. CDR3 nucleotides: TGTGCCAGCAGCTTCAACAGGGGATGGAACACCTTC. The J gene is TRBJ1-2, the V gene TRBV7-2; 7 bases map to TRBD1. The CDR3 extends over 12 amino acids. CDR1 SGHTA and CDR2 FQGNSA come from the germline V gene. Unmatched junction bases numbered 7, after V lost 3 bases and J lost 12 bases.

This clonotype was picked up many times. The rearrangement joins TRBV6-5 to TRBJ2-2, with D unresolved. The CDR3 extends over 16 amino acids. Trimming removed 0 bases from V and 0 bases from J, with 8 bases in between. In germline, CDR1 is MNHEY, CDR2 SVGAGI. CDR3 nucleotides: TGTGCCAGCAGTTACTCGTCCCCAGCGAACACCGGGGAGCTGTTTTTT. Protein sequence: CASSYSSPANTGELFF.

This clonotype was recorded many times. The rearrangement links TRBV7-2 to TRBJ2-2; 12 nucleotides align to TRBD1. Germline V lookup: CDR1 SGHTA, CDR2 FQGNSA. The CDR3 is made up of 18 amino acids. V trimming: 5 bases; J trimming: 7 bases; junction bases outside the gene matches: 14. This CDR3 is CASSRPFLGTGGGGELFF. As DNA, the CDR3 is TGTGCCAGCAGCCGCCCGTTTCTCGGGACAGGGGGCGGCGGGGAGCTGTTTTTT.

This clonotype occurred many times. The chain links TRBV7-2 to TRBJ1-5; D gene ambiguous. The germline V and J ends were trimmed by 1 base and 1 base, with 8 bases remaining between them. Germline V gene lookup returns CDR1 SGHTA and CDR2 FQGNSA. The CDR3 extends over 15 amino acids. CDR3 amino acids: CASSLDSGSNQPQHF. In DNA, the CDR3 is TGTGCCAGCAGCTTAGACAGCGGGAGCAATCAGCCCCAGCATTTT.

At least ten counts were recorded for this clonotype. CDR3 sequence reads: CASSLFSGVNGYTF. CDR3 bases: TGTGCCAGCAGTCTTTTTTCAGGTGTGAACGGCTACACCTTC. The chain employs TRBV6-2 or TRBV6-3 and TRBJ1-2, with D hard to call. Germline assignment: CDR1 MNHEY and CDR2 SVGEGT. Trimming left V 5 bases short and J 8 bases short, with 18 bases between. The CDR3 loop spans 14 amino acids.

V gene TRBV6-2 or TRBV6-3 combines with J gene TRBJ2-4; the D gene is possibly TRBD1 (6 bases). Per germline, CDR1 MNHEY and CDR2 SVGEGT. CDR3 length equals 14 residues. Trimming left V 5 bases short and J 1 base short, with 9 bases between. The CDR3 loop is CASSPDRAKNIQYF. CDR3 coding DNA: TGTGCCAGCAGTCCCGACAGGGCCAAAAACATTCAGTACTTC.

The DNA of the CDR3 is TGTGCCAGCAGTTCAGGGAAGTACACCGGGGAGCTGTTTTTT. Translating it yields CASSSGKYTGELFF. The chain couples TRBV6-5 to TRBJ2-2; a possible D gene is TRBD1 (5 bases). The ends were cut back, 4 bases at V and 3 bases at J, with 9 bases in the middle. CDR1 is MNHEY, CDR2 SVGAGI, per germline. This CDR3 has 14 amino acids.

This clonotype has more than one count but fewer than ten. The CDR3 DNA sequence: TGTGCCAGCAGTTTCGGGACAGGGACCCCTCTGACCCAGCATTTT. It yields the protein CASSFGTGTPLTQHF. The chain combines TRBV12-3 or TRBV12-4 with TRBJ1-5; 9 nucleotides align to TRBD1. This CDR3 is 15 amino acids long. V shed 3 bases and J 11 bases; nucleotides not matched to a gene: 11.

This clonotype has just a few counts. The chain employs TRBV20-1 and TRBJ2-3; perhaps TRBD1 as D (6 bases). The CDR3 sequence is 15 residues long. CDR1 and CDR2 from the germline V gene are DFQATT and SNEGSKA (reference sequence). Between the trimmed V and J ends, which lost 3 bases and 2 bases, there was a span of 15 bases. Written as DNA, the CDR3 is TGCAGTGCTAGGGGCCTGACAGGTTACACAGATACGCAGTATTTT. Protein product: CSARGLTGYTDTQYF.

In its sample, this clonotype was seen many times. This sequence joins TRBV7-2 and TRBJ2-3; TRBD1 agrees at 8 bases. From germline, CDR1 is SGHTA and CDR2 FQGNSA. CDR3 length: 14 residues. With V trimmed by 2 bases and J by 4 bases, 2 bases remained unmatched. The CDR3 sequence is CASSLQGASDTQYF. DNA for the CDR3: TGTGCCAGCAGCTTACAGGGGGCATCAGATACGCAGTATTTT. Drawing the rest from reference TRBV7-2 and TRBJ2-3, the complete variable domain is GAGVSQSPSNKVTEKGKDVELRCDPISGHTALYWYRQSLGQGLEFLIYFQGNSAPDKSGLPSDRFSAERTGGSVSTLTIQRTQQEDSAVYLCASSLQGASDTQYFGPGTRLTVL.

This clonotype was seen repeatedly, ten times or more. V and J are TRBV28 and TRBJ2-2; 9 bases agree with TRBD2. The CDR3 loop spans 17 amino acids. V lost 5 bases and J lost 3; bases outside the gene matches: 10. CDR1 and CDR2 (germline): MDHEN, SYDVKM. The CDR3, as DNA: TGTGCCAGCAGTCCAATAGCGGGAGCAAGCGACACCGGGGAGCTGTTTTTT. Protein: CASSPIAGASDTGELFF.

In its sample, this clonotype was seen many times. The chain combines TRBV7-2 with TRBJ1-2, with 9 bases fitting TRBD1. The CDR3 has 15 amino acids. Germline CDR1 SGHTA, CDR2 FQGNSA. The V gene end was trimmed by 4 bases and the J gene end by 11 bases; junction bases not matched to a gene: 14. CDR3 nucleotides: TGTGCCAGCAGCTCTAGGGGGGGACAGGGCAGCCTTTACACCTTC. Translation: CASSSRGGQGSLYTF.

This clonotype was observed at least ten times. The chain links TRBV11-3 to TRBJ2-1, with D perhaps matching TRBD2 (6 bases). V was shortened by 1 base and J by 8 bases, with 18 bases between the two germline ends. The CDR3 is 16 residues long. Germline V lookup: CDR1 SGHNT, CDR2 YENEEA. CDR3 region: CASSLGPVLAGDEQFF. The CDR3 nucleotides read TGTGCCAGCAGCTTAGGGCCGGTACTAGCAGGCGATGAGCAGTTCTTC.

This clonotype was counted only a few times. The chain combines TRBV19 with TRBJ1-1, with 9 bases lining up with TRBD1. Germline CDR1 and CDR2: LNHDA and SQIVND (reference sequence). Germline trimming cut 4 bases from V and 1 base from J; bases unmatched to any gene: 4. The CDR3 consists of 15 residues. CDR3 residues: CASSKQGARNTEAFF. The CDR3 DNA reads as TGTGCCAGTAGTAAACAGGGGGCGCGGAACACTGAAGCTTTCTTT.

This clonotype occurred a few times. CDR3 nucleotides: TGTGCCAGCAGTCGACAGCCCCAAGAGACCCAGTACTTC. Translation gives CASSRQPQETQYF. V is TRBV6-2 or TRBV6-3 and J is TRBJ2-5; D might be TRBD1 (5 bases). The CDR3 runs 13 residues. Germline V gives CDR1 MNHEY, CDR2 SVGEGT. The V end was cut by 5 bases, the J end by 1 base, with 8 bases between.

This clonotype came up many times. The chain carries TRBV27 and TRBJ1-1; D unresolved. V lost 7 bases and J lost 1, with 13 bases in between. The germline gives CDR1 MNHEY, CDR2 SMNVEV (reference sequence). The length of the CDR3 is 14 residues. CDR3 in amino acids: CASMFLGWNTEAFF. As DNA, the CDR3 is TGTGCCAGCATGTTTCTAGGGTGGAACACTGAAGCTTTCTTT.